This T cell receptor (beta chain) was identified during a study of blood T cell repertoires in COVID-19. The CDR3 runs 16 residues. Germline assignment: CDR1 MNHEY and CDR2 SMNVEV (reference sequence). The J segment lost 7 bases and the V segment lost 5 bases, leaving 10 bases of the junction unmatched. Sequencing used immunoSEQ multiplex PCR; TCRdb keeps in-frame clones, though not all of them. The sample lists approximately 330,000 clones, just over 85% occurring once. Sequences were obtained from PBMCs or T cells enriched from blood (not recorded which). The gene calls are TRBV27 and TRBJ1-6; TRBD1 aligns across 8 bases. The origin of this receptor is a woman between 35 and 50 years old with acute COVID-19. The CDR3 reads CASSLYPGTGNSPLHF. The CDR3 DNA is TGTGCCAGCAGTCTGTATCCCGGGACAGGAAATTCACCCCTCCACTTT.